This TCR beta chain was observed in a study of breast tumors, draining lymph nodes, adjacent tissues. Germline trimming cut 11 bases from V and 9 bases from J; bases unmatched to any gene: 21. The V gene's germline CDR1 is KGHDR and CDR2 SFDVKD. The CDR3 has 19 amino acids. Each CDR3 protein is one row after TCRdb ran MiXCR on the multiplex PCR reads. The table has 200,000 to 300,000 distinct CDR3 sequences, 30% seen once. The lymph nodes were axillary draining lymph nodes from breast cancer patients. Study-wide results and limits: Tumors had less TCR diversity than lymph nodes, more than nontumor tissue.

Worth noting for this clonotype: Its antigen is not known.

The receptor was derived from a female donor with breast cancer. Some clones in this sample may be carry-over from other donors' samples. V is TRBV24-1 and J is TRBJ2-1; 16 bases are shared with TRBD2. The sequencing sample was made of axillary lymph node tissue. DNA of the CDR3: TGTGCCAGCAGCGTAGGGGGGGGACTAGCGGGAGGGCTAAAGTTTGAGCAGTTCTTC. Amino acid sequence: CASSVGGGLAGGLKFEQFF.